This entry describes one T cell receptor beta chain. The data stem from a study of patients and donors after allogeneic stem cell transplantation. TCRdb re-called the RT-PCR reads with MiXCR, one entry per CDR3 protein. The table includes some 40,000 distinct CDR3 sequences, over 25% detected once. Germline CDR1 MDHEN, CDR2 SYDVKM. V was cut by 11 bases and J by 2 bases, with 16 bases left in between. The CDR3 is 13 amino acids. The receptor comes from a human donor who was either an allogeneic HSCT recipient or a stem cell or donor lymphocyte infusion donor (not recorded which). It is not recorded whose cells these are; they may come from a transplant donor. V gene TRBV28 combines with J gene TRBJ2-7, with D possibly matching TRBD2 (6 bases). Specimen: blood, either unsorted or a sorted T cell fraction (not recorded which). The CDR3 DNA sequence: TGTGCCTCTCAGGGTAGCGGCCCCTACGAGCAGTACTTC. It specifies CASQGSGPYEQYF.